Each of the 24 T cell receptor beta chains below was sequenced from the same sample in a study of T-cell memory formation after mild COVID-19. Via MiXCR, TCRdb re-called the 5' RACE reads, giving one row per CDR3 protein. Here the sample spans about 110,000 distinct CDR3 sequences, 15% to 20% being singletons. Source material: PBMCs or a T cell subset sorted from them (not recorded which). These receptors came from an adult woman who had mild COVID-19 (a few samples of this study predate the infection). Cell type and time point are not known.

This chain connects TRBV6-6 to TRBJ1-1, with D unclear. The CDR3 has 16 residues. Per the germline V gene, CDR1 is MNHNY and CDR2 is SVGAGI (reference sequence). Trimming left V 4 bases short and J 1 base short, with 16 bases between. The CDR3 here is CASSSLLRDGNTEAFF. CDR3 sequence (DNA): TGTGCCAGCAGTTCCCTACTTAGAGACGGGAACACTGAAGCTTTCTTT.

V and J are TRBV4-3 and TRBJ2-7, with 9 bases identical to TRBD1. V lost 1 base to trimming and J lost 2 bases; unmatched junction nucleotides: 6. Germline CDR1 is LGHNA and CDR2 is YSLEER. The CDR3 has 16 amino acids. The CDR3 DNA reads TGCGCCAGCAGCCAAGGCTGGGACAGGGAGGCCTACGAGCAGTACTTC. It specifies CASSQGWDREAYEQYF.

V gene TRBV2 combines with J gene TRBJ2-7; 7 nucleotides agree with TRBD2. Germline V gene lookup returns CDR1 SNHLY and CDR2 FYNNEI. V trimming: 6 bases; J trimming: 5 bases; junction bases outside the gene matches: 13. This CDR3 comprises 15 residues. CDR3 DNA: TGTGCCAGCAGAGTCGCGGGGGAGGGAGCCAACGAGCAGTACTTC. As protein: CASRVAGEGANEQYF.

The genes are TRBV11-2 and TRBJ2-1; 10 bases match TRBD2. The ends lost 5 bases at V and 2 bases at J; junction bases unmatched: 3. The germline gives CDR1 SGHAT, CDR2 FQNNGV. The CDR3 contains 15 residues. DNA of the CDR3: TGTGCCAGCAGCCCCGGACTAGCGGCCTACAATGAGCAGTTCTTC. Translated: CASSPGLAAYNEQFF.

The chain has TRBV5-1 and TRBJ2-5, with D unclear. The CDR3 is made up of 14 amino acids. The germline CDR1 and CDR2 sequences are SGHRS and YFSETQ. V shed 1 base and J shed 0 bases, with 7 bases lying between them. The DNA for the CDR3 is TGCGCCAGCAGCTTGATCGGTGACCAAGAGACCCAGTACTTC. Its translation is CASSLIGDQETQYF.

In this sample, this clonotype turned up a few times. The chain combines TRBV11-2 with TRBJ2-1, with D unclear. Germline loops: CDR1 SGHAT, CDR2 FQNNGV. V was trimmed by 7 bases and J by 5 bases, leaving 0 bases between them. The CDR3 is 9 amino acids. The CDR3 here is CASNNEQFF. CDR3 nucleotides: TGTGCCAGCAACAATGAGCAGTTCTTC. Together with reference TRBV11-2 and TRBJ2-1, the CDR3 gives the full variable domain: EAGVAQSPRYKIIEKRQSVAFWCNPISGHATLYWYQQILGQGPKLLIQFQNNGVVDDSQLPKDRFSAERLKGVDSTLKIQPAKLEDSAVYLCASNNEQFFGPGTRLTVL.

This clonotype was picked up many times. The chain joins TRBV11-1 to TRBJ2-7; possibly TRBD1 for D (6 bases). The CDR3 is 14 amino acids. Germline V CDR1 and CDR2: SGHAT, FQDESV (reference sequence). The germline V and J ends were trimmed by 5 bases and 1 base, with 12 bases remaining between them. In DNA, the CDR3 is TGTGCCAGCAGCCCGCCGGGACAATCCTACGAGCAGTACTTC. Translated: CASSPPGQSYEQYF.

V gene TRBV5-1 combines with J gene TRBJ2-1; unclear D gene. Germline assignment: CDR1 SGHRS and CDR2 YFSETQ. This CDR3 has 13 residues. V gave up 0 bases and J gave up 3 bases, with 4 bases separating them. CDR3 region: CASSLANYNEQFF. The DNA for the CDR3 is TGCGCCAGCAGCTTGGCCAACTACAATGAGCAGTTCTTC.

The chain uses TRBV7-2 and TRBJ2-5, with TRBD1 matching 8 bases. CDR3 size: 14 residues. Germline V gives CDR1 SGHTA, CDR2 FQGNSA. V dropped 3 bases and J dropped 5; count of bases not matched to a gene: 5. The CDR3 protein is CASSLTGAVETQYF. The DNA of the CDR3 is TGTGCCAGCAGCTTGACAGGGGCGGTCGAGACCCAGTACTTC.

The chain couples TRBV2 to TRBJ2-7, with no clear D. This CDR3 region has 12 residues. Trimming removed 3 bases from V and 6 bases from J, with 9 bases in between. Per the germline V gene, CDR1 is SNHLY and CDR2 is FYNNEI. As DNA, the CDR3 is TGTGCCAGCAGTGAGGTAGAAGTCGAGCAGTACTTC. It is translated as CASSEVEVEQYF.

This clonotype was detected many times. The CDR3 nucleotides are TGCGCCAGCAGCCTAGCTGGGAGCTCCTACGAGCAGTACTTC. This gives the protein CASSLAGSSYEQYF. V usage is TRBV5-1 and J usage is TRBJ2-7; tentative D call: TRBD2 (5 bases). The CDR3 has 14 residues. V was clipped by 4 bases and J by 0 bases, with 11 bases between them. Germline V gene data show CDR1 as SGHRS and CDR2 as YFSETQ.

In DNA, the CDR3 is TGTGCCAGCAGCTCCGGGCCCTCTAGACAAGAGACCCAGTACTTC. It encodes CASSSGPSRQETQYF. This chain connects TRBV7-6 to TRBJ2-5; D unresolved. Looked up from germline, CDR1 is SGHVS and CDR2 is FNYEAQ. Trimming left V 4 bases short and J 2 bases short, with 14 bases between. The CDR3 contains 15 residues.

The table lists this clonotype with a count of one. The chain uses TRBV20-1 and TRBJ2-1; TRBD2 is a possible D gene (6 bases). The length of the CDR3 is 15 residues. V was pared by 7 bases and J by 9 bases, with 25 bases between. The germline V gene encodes CDR1 DFQATT and CDR2 SNEGSKA (reference sequence). In DNA form, the CDR3 reads TGCAGTGTAACGAAAAGGGAAGGAGGGGTAGTTGAGCAGTTCTTC. The encoded protein is CSVTKREGGVVEQFF.

This clonotype was recorded at least ten times. The chain combines TRBV15 with TRBJ2-3; either TRBD1 or TRBD2 may fit D (5 bases each). The germline V gene encodes CDR1 LNHNV and CDR2 YYDKDF (reference sequence). The V gene lost 5 bases and the J gene lost 2 bases, with 14 bases spanning the gap. The CDR3 runs to 15 residues. The CDR3 DNA is TGTGCCACCAGCCCCCGGGACGGAGCCACAGATACGCAGTATTTT. This sequence encodes CATSPRDGATDTQYF.

This clonotype occurred a few times. V is TRBV6-5 and J is TRBJ2-7; 14 bases are shared with TRBD2. CDR1 and CDR2 from the germline V gene are MNHEY and SVGAGI. J lost 6 bases, V lost 4 bases, and 8 bases had no gene match. This CDR3 contains 16 residues. The DNA for the CDR3 is TGTGCCAGCAGTTTGACTAGCGGGAGGGCCTCCGTCGAGCAGTACTTC. This codes for CASSLTSGRASVEQYF.

Only a few counts were recorded for this clonotype. The chain employs TRBV7-3 and TRBJ2-3; D unclear. Germline lookup yields CDR1 SGHTA and CDR2 FQGTGA. CDR3 length: 16 amino acids. The V and J ends lost 4 bases and 0 bases respectively, with 14 bases between them. As DNA, the CDR3 is TGTGCCAGCAGCTCGTCTCTCGCGCCGAGCACAGATACGCAGTATTTT. It is translated as CASSSSLAPSTDTQYF.

The table lists this clonotype with a few counts. The chain's CDR3 is CATSREEETQYF. The CDR3, as DNA: TGTGCCACCAGTAGAGAGGAAGAGACCCAGTACTTC. The chain combines TRBV24-1 with TRBJ2-5; D uncertain. This CDR3 comprises 12 residues. Trimming pared 6 bases from V and 3 bases from J, leaving 7 bases between. Germline CDR1 reads KGHDR; CDR2 reads SFDVKD.

The chain uses TRBV27 and TRBJ2-7, with TRBD1 matching over 7 bases. CDR1 is MNHEY and CDR2 is SMNVEV in the germline V gene (reference sequence). J gave up 4 bases and V 5 bases, and 8 bases lay outside the gene matches. The CDR3 is 14 residues long. The CDR3 here is CASSDDRAPYEQYF. CDR3 DNA: TGTGCCAGCAGTGACGACAGGGCCCCGTACGAGCAGTACTTC.

This clonotype appeared a few times. This chain connects TRBV12-3 or TRBV12-4 to TRBJ2-7; 10 nucleotides align to TRBD1. The CDR3 is made up of 16 amino acids. Trimming took 5 bases from V and 6 from J; bases not matched to a gene: 13. The CDR3 loop is CASSTHLGRTGGEQYF. CDR3 nucleotide sequence: TGTGCCAGCAGTACCCACCTCGGACGGACAGGGGGCGAGCAGTACTTC.

This clonotype was recorded a few times. The chain uses TRBV5-6 and TRBJ2-3, with D hard to call. Trimming stripped 1 base from V and 0 bases from J, with 15 bases between. CDR1 SGHDT and CDR2 YYEEEE come from the germline V gene. The CDR3 loop spans 17 amino acids. CDR3 bases: TGTGCCAGCAGCTTGTTGGGCTATGAGACTAGCACAGATACGCAGTATTTT. Residues: CASSLLGYETSTDTQYF.

This clonotype has only a few counts. In DNA, the CDR3 is TGTGCCAGTAGTGCCCAACTAGCGGGGTACGAGCAGTACTTC. Protein: CASSAQLAGYEQYF. This chain uses TRBV19 with TRBJ2-7, with TRBD2 identical over 10 bases. The ends lost 5 bases at V and 4 bases at J; junction bases unmatched: 5. CDR1 and CDR2 from the germline V gene are LNHDA and SQIVND (reference sequence). The CDR3 totals 14 residues.

This clonotype was seen at least ten times. The chain employs TRBV15 and TRBJ1-1; perhaps TRBD1 as D (5 bases). Trimming removed 8 bases from V and 0 bases from J, with 19 bases in between. This CDR3 is 16 amino acids long. Germline assignment: CDR1 LNHNV and CDR2 YYDKDF (reference sequence). CDR3 in amino acids: CATESSMTAVNTEAFF. The CDR3 coding sequence is TGTGCCACCGAATCCTCTATGACAGCTGTGAACACTGAAGCTTTCTTT.

The chain is built from TRBV5-1 and TRBJ2-3; TRBD2 agrees at 8 bases. V was pared by 0 bases and J by 1 base, with 4 bases of the junction left unmatched. This CDR3 is built from 16 residues. The V gene's germline CDR1 is SGHRS and CDR2 YFSETQ. CDR3 bases: TGCGCCAGCAGCTTGGCCGCAGCGGGGGGCACAGATACGCAGTATTTT. It specifies CASSLAAAGGTDTQYF. The whole variable domain, remainder taken from reference TRBV5-1 and TRBJ2-3, is KAGVTQTPRYLIKTRGQQVTLSCSPISGHRSVSWYQQTPGQGLQFLFEYFSETQRNKGNFPGRFSGRQFSNSRSEMNVSTLELGDSALYLCASSLAAAGGTDTQYFGPGTRLTVL.

The chain is built from TRBV7-6 and TRBJ2-1; D ambiguous. CDR3 length: 15 amino acids. Germline loops: CDR1 SGHVS, CDR2 FNYEAQ. Deletions cut 0 bases from V and 4 bases from J, with 10 bases between. The CDR3 nucleotides read TGTGCCAGCAGCTTAGCCCAGGCTCGATACAATGAGCAGTTCTTC. This gives the protein CASSLAQARYNEQFF.